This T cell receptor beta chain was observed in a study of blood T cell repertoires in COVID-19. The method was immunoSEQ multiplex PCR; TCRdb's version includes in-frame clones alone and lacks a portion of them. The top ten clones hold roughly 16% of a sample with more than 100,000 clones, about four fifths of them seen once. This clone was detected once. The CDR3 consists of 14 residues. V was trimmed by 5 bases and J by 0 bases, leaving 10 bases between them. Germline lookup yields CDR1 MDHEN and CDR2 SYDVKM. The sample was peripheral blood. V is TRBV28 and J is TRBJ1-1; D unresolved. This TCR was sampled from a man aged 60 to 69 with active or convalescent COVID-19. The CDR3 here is CASSPTAMNTEAFF. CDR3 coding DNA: TGTGCCAGCAGTCCCACAGCAATGAACACTGAAGCTTTCTTT.